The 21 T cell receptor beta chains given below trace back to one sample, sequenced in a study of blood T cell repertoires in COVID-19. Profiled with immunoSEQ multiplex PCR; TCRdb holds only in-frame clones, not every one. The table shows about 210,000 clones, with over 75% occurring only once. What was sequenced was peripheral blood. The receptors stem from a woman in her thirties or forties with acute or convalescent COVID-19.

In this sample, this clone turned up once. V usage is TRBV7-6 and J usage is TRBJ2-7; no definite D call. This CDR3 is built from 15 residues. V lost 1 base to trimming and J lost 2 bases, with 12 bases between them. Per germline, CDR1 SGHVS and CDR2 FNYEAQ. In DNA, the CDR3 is TGTGCCAGCAGCTTAGAGGCGTCAGGCACCTACGAGCAGTACGTC. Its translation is CASSLEASGTYEQYV.

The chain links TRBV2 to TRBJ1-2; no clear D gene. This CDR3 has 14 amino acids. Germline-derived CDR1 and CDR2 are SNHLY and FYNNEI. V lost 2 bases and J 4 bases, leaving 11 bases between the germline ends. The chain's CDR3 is CASSESLIGYGYTF. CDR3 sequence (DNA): TGTGCCAGCAGTGAATCTTTAATCGGCTATGGCTACACCTTC.

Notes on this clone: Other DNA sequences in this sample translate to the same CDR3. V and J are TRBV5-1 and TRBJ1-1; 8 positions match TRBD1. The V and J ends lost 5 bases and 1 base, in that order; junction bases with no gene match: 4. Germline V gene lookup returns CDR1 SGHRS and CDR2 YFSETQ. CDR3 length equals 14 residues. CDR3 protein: CASSHGTGNTEAFF. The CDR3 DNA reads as TGCGCCAGCAGTCATGGGACAGGGAACACTGAAGCTTTCTTT.

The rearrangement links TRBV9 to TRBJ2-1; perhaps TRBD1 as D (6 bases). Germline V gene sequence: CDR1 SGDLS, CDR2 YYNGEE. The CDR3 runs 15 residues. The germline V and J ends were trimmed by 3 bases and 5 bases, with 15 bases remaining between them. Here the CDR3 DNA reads TGTGCCAGCAGCGCTACTCCCGAGGGGGACAATGAGCAGTTCTTC. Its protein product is CASSATPEGDNEQFF.

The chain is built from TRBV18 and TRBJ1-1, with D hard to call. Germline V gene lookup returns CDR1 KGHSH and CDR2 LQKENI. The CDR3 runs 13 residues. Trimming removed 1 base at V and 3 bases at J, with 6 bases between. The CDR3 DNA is TGTGCCAGCTCACCACTCGCGGACACTGAAGCTTTCTTT. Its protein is CASSPLADTEAFF.

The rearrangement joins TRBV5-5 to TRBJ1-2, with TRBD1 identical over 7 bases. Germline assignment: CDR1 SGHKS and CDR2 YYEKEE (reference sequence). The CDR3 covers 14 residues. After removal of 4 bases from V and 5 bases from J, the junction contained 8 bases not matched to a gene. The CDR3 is CASSGVPGGYGYTF. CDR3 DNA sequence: TGTGCCAGCAGCGGAGTTCCAGGGGGTTATGGCTACACCTTC.

As DNA, the CDR3 is TGTGCCAGCAGCCAAGTAGAAGTAAGCTCGACTGAAGCTTTCTTT. Translation: CASSQVEVSSTEAFF. The chain uses TRBV3-1 (or the pseudogene TRBV3-2) and TRBJ1-1; D ambiguous. CDR1 and CDR2 from the germline V gene are LGHDT and YNNKEL (reference sequence). The length of the CDR3 is 15 residues. V was pared by 1 base and J by 5 bases, with 14 bases between.

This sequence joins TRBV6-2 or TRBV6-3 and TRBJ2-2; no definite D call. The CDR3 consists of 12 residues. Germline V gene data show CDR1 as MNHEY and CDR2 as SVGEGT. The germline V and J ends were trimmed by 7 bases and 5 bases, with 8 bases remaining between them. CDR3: CASTPTTGELFF. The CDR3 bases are TGTGCCAGCACCCCCACTACCGGGGAGCTGTTTTTT.

This chain's CDR3 is CASSLGAGGLAEAFF. The CDR3, as DNA: TGTGCCAGCAGCTTAGGCGCAGGGGGCTTAGCTGAAGCTTTCTTT. V is TRBV7-6 and J is TRBJ1-1; 8 positions match TRBD1. The CDR3 loop spans 15 amino acids. V dropped 1 base and J dropped 6; count of bases not matched to a gene: 7. Germline CDR1 SGHVS, CDR2 FNYEAQ.

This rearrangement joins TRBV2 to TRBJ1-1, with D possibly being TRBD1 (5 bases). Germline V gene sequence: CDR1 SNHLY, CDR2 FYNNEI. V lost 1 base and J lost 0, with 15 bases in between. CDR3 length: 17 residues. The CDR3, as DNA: TGTGCCAGCAGTGAAGACAGGAGTCGTCTCATGAACACTGAAGCTTTCTTT. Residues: CASSEDRSRLMNTEAFF.

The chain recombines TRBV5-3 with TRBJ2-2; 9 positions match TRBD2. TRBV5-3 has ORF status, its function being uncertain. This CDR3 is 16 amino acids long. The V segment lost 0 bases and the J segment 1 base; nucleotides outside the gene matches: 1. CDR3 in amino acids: CARSLVLAGNTGELFF. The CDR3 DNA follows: TGTGCCAGAAGCTTGGTACTAGCGGGGAACACCGGGGAGCTGTTTTTT.

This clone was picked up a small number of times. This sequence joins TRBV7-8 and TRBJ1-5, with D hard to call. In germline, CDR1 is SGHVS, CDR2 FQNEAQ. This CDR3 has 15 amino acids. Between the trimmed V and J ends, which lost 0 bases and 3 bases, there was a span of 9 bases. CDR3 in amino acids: CASSLAPGNNQPQHF. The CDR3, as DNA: TGTGCCAGCAGCTTAGCGCCGGGGAACAATCAGCCCCAGCATTTT.

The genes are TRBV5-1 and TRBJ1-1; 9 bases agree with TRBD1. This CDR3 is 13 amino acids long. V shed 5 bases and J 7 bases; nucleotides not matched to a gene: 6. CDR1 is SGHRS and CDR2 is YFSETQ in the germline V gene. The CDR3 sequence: CASSLDRGVEAFF. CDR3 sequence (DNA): TGCGCCAGCAGTCTCGACAGGGGGGTTGAAGCTTTCTTT.

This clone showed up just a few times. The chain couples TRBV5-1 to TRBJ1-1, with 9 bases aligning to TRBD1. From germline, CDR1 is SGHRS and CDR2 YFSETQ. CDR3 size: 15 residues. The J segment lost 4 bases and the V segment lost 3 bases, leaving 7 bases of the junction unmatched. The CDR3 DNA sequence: TGCGCCAGCAGCTCACAGGGGGCTGGGGGCACTGAAGCTTTCTTT. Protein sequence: CASSSQGAGGTEAFF.

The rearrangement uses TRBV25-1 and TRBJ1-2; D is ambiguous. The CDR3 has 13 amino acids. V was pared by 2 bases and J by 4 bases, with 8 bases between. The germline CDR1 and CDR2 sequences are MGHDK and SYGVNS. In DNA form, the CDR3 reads TGTGCCAGCAGTGAACTATACGGCTATGGCTACACCTTC. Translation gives CASSELYGYGYTF.

The CDR3 DNA reads as TGTGCCAGCAGCCCCGCGATGGCGGCTGGGGCCAACGTCCTGACTTTC. It is translated as CASSPAMAAGANVLTF. The rearrangement uses TRBV7-6 and TRBJ2-6; no definite D call. This CDR3 has 16 residues. CDR1 and CDR2 (germline): SGHVS, FNYEAQ. Trimming took off 5 bases at V and 2 bases at J, with 13 bases between the two ends.

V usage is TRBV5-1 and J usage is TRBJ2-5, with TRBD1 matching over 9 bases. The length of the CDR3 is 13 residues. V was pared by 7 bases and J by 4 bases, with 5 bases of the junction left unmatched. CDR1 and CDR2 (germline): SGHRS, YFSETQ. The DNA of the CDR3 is TGCGCCAGCGGGGTGACAGGGGGAGAGACCCAGTACTTC. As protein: CASGVTGGETQYF.

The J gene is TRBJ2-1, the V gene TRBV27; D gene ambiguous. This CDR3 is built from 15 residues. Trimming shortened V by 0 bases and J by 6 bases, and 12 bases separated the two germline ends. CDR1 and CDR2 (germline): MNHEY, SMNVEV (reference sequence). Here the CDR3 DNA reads TGTGCCAGCAGTTTATCGATGAACAGCCGCAATGAGCAGTTCTTC. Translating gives CASSLSMNSRNEQFF.

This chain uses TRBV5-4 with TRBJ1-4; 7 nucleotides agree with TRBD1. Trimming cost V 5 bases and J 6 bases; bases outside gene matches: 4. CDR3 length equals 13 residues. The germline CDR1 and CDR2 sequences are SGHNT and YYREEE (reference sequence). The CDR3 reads CASRSGQDEKLFF. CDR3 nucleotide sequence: TGTGCCAGCAGATCCGGACAGGATGAAAAACTGTTTTTT.

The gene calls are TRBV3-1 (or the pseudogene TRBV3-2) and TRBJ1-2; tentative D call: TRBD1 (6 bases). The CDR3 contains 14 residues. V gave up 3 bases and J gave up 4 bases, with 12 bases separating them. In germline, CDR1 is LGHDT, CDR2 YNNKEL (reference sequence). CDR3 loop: CASSHGGRVYGYTF. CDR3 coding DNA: TGTGCCAGCAGCCACGGGGGGCGCGTCTATGGCTACACCTTC.

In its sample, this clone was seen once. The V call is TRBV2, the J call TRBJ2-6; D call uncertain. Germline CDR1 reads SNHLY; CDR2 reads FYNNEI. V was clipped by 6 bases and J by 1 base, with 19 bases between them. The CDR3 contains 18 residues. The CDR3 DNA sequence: TGTGCCAGCAGCTCCCGCCCGGGTGTCCTTTCTGGGGCCAACGTCCTGACTTTC. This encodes CASSSRPGVLSGANVLTF.